This entry describes one T cell receptor beta chain. Its specificity is unknown. Time point meaning: week 35, safety follow-up. What each vaccine dose contained was 300 ug of mutant IDH1 20-mer peptide, accompanied by topical imiquimod. The study gave patients eight vaccinations in weeks 1, 3, 5, 7, 11, 15, 19, 23. Every donor had a new WHO grade 3 or 4 astrocytoma that was IDH1-mutant, with loss of nuclear ATRX. This specimen belongs to a study of a mutant IDH1 vaccine in newly diagnosed glioma. In the study overall: Vaccinations were initiated 4-6 weeks following radiotherapy alone, or were given together with temozolomide cycles. Scheduled at week 35, visit V12 preceded visit V13, held at week 47.

This CDR3 is built from 11 residues. V shed 6 bases and J shed 9 bases, with 12 bases lying between them. The germline gives CDR1 MDHEN, CDR2 SYDVKM. Profiling relied on immunoSEQ multiplex PCR, and the TCRdb table lists in-frame clones only, not all of them. The sample lists some 61,000 clones, 84% occurring once. The sequencing used PBMCs, collected from a glioma patient whose treatment included an IDH1 peptide vaccine. The TCR sequence derives from a man aged 18 to 30 with glioma. The chain couples TRBV28 to TRBJ2-7; D call uncertain. Written as DNA, the CDR3 is TGTGCCAGCAGCGATCAGCTGGGGCAGTACTTC. Its protein product is CASSDQLGQYF.